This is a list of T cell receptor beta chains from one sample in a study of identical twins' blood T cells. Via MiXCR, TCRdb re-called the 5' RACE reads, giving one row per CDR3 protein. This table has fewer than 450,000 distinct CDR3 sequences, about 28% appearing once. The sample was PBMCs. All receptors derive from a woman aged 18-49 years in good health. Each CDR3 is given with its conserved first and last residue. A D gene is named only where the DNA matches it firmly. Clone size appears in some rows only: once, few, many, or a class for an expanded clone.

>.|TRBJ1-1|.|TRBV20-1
TGCAGTGCTAGAGATTTCTTGGGGAACCCTGAAGCTTTCTTT
CSARDFLGNPEAFF
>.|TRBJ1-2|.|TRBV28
TGTGCCAGCAGTAGATCAGGATCCGGCTACACCTTC
CASSRSGSGYTF
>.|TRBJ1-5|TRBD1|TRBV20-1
TGCAGTGCTGAAGACAGGGGTGGTCCCCAGCCCCAGCATTTT
CSAEDRGGPQPQHF
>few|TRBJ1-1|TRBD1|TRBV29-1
TGCAGCGCTGAGACAGGGTGGAACACTGAAGCTTTCTTT
CSAETGWNTEAFF
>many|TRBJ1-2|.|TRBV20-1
TGCAGTGCTAGAGGCAGGGAGTCTAACTATGGCTACACCTTC
CSARGRESNYGYTF
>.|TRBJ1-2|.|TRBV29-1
TGCAGCGTTGTTCCTCCGGAGGAACCATGGAGCTACACCTTC
CSVVPPEEPWSYTF
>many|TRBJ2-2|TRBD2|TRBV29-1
TGCAGCGGGACTAGCGGGATTTCCGGGGAGCTGTTTTTT
CSGTSGISGELFF
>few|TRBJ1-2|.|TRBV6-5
TGTGCCAGCAGTTGGGGGTCCTGGGATGGCTACACCTTC
CASSWGSWDGYTF
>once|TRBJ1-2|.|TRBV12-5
TGTGCTAGTGGTTTGGAAGGACAAATCTATGGCTACACCTTC
CASGLEGQIYGYTF
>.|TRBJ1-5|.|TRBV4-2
TGTGCCAGCAGCCAAGATGGGTGGAATCAGCCCCAGCATTTT
CASSQDGWNQPQHF
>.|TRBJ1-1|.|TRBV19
TGTGCCAGTAGGGGCCCTGTGGACACTGAAGCTTTCTTT
CASRGPVDTEAFF
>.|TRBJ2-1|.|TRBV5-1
TGCGCCAGCAGCTTCTACCACAATGAGCAGTTCTTC
CASSFYHNEQFF
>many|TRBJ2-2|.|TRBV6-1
TGTGCCACGGAGTCCGGGGAGCTGTTTTTT
CATESGELFF
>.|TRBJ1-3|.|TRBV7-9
TGTGCCAGCAGCCTACCGAACACCATATATTTT
CASSLPNTIYF
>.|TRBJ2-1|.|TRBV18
TGTGCCAGCTCACCACAGGGACTTAACAATGAGCAGTTCTTC
CASSPQGLNNEQFF
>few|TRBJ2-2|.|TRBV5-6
TGTGCCAGCAGCTCCCGAACTCCGGCTGGGGGATTCGACACCGGGGAGCTGTTTTTT
CASSSRTPAGGFDTGELFF
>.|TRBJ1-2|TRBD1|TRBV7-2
TGTGCCAGCAGCGCTCTGGACAGGGGCTATGGCTACACCTTC
CASSALDRGYGYTF
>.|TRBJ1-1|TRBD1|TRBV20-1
TGCAGTGCTCCCGGACAGGGGGGTCCAGAAGCTTTCTTT
CSAPGQGGPEAFF
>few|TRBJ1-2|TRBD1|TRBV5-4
TGTGCCAGCAGCTTAAAACGACAGGGAGGGGAAGGCTACACCTTC
CASSLKRQGGEGYTF
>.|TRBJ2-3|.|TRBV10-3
TGTGCCATCAGTGAGTCGACTAGGGGTACTAGCACAGATACGCAGTATTTT
CAISESTRGTSTDTQYF
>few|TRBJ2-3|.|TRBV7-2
TGTGCCAGCAGCCCGCAACCCTCGACCTTCACAGATACGCAGTATTTT
CASSPQPSTFTDTQYF
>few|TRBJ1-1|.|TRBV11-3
TGTGCCAGCAGCTCCCTGAAGGGAAACACTGAAGCTTTCTTT
CASSSLKGNTEAFF
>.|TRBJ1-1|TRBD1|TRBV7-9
TGTGCCAGCAGCTCGCGCCAGGGGGGAAGGTTGGCTGAAGCTTTCTTT
CASSSRQGGRLAEAFF
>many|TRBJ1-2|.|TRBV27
TGTGCCAGCAGCCTAGGGGTCACAGGCGTACTCTATGGCTACACCTTC
CASSLGVTGVLYGYTF
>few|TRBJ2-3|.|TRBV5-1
TGCGCCAGCAGCTTGGCCGCCCAAGCAGATACGCAGTATTTT
CASSLAAQADTQYF
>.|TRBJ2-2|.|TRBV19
TGTGCCAGTAGTGTCTTCAACAGGAATAGACCCGGGGAGCTGTTTTTT
CASSVFNRNRPGELFF
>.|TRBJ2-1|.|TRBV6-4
TGTGCCAGCAGTGACTCGTTCGGCATCTTAGGCTACAATGGGCAGTTCTTC
CASSDSFGILGYNGQFF
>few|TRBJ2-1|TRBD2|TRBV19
TGTGCCAGTAGTATTACCTTCCTAGCGGGGGTTGAGCAGTTCTTC
CASSITFLAGVEQFF
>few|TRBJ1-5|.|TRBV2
TGTGCCAGCAGGGGAAATCAGCCCCAGCATTTT
CASRGNQPQHF
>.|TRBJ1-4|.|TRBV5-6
TGTGCCAGCATCAGGAGACAGTCCAATGAAAAACTGTTTTTT
CASIRRQSNEKLFF
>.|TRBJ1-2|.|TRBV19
TGTGCCAGTAGTATCACAAATTTCTATGGCTACACCTTC
CASSITNFYGYTF
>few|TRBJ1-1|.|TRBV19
TGTGCCTGTAGACTAGGGGAGGGGCGGAACACTGAAGCTTTCTTT
CACRLGEGRNTEAFF
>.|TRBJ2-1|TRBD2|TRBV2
TGTGCCAGCAGGCGGGGGAGCACAGATTACAATGAGCAGTTCTTC
CASRRGSTDYNEQFF
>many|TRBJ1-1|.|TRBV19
TGTGCCAGTAGTATCCGGGAGGAAGCTTTCTTT
CASSIREEAFF
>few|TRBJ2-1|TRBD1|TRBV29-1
TGCAGCGGGGGGACAGGGACCCACAATGAGCAGTTCTTC
CSGGTGTHNEQFF
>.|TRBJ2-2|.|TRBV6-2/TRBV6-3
TGTGCCAGCAGCGTCGTGAACACCGGGGAGCTGTTTTTT
CASSVVNTGELFF
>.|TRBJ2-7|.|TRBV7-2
TGTGCCAGCAGCTTTACTACAGGGTACGAGCAGTACTTC
CASSFTTGYEQYF
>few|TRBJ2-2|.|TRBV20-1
TGCAGTGCTAGATCTCCGCCCAGCGCGAACACCGGGGAGCTGTTTTTT
CSARSPPSANTGELFF
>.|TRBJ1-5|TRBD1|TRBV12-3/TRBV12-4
TGTGCCAGCAGAAAGACAGGGGACAATCAGCCCCAGCATTTT
CASRKTGDNQPQHF
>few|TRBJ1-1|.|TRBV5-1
TGCGCCAGCAGCTTGGAGAAGGTCCTCACTGAAGCTTTCTTT
CASSLEKVLTEAFF
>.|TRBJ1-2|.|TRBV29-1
TGCAGCGTCGTACGGGGGACCGGGGGCTACACCTTC
CSVVRGTGGYTF
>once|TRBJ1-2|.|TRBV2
TGTGCCAGCACCACGGACGACTCCTACACCTTC
CASTTDDSYTF
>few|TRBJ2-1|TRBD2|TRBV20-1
TGCAGTGCTCCGGGACTAGCGATTGAGCAGTTCTTC
CSAPGLAIEQFF
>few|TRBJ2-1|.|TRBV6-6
TGTGCCAGCAGTAAGGGGCAGCAAAATGAGCAGTTCTTC
CASSKGQQNEQFF
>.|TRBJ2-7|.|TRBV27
TGTGCCAGCGGCAACCAGGGAGTTGGCTACGAGCAGTACTTC
CASGNQGVGYEQYF
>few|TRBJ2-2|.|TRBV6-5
TGTGCCAGCAGTCAGTCATGGAGAACCGGGGAGCTGTTTTTT
CASSQSWRTGELFF
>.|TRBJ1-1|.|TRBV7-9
TGTGCCAGCAGCCTGAGGGAGGCGAACACTGAAGCTTTCTTT
CASSLREANTEAFF
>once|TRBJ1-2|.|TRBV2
TGTGCCGGCAGTGAAGACCTTTCAAGGGGAGCTCTTGGCTACACCTTC
CAGSEDLSRGALGYTF
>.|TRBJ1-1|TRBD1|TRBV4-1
TGCGCCAGCAGCCTTACTGGGCTCCCGGGACAGGAGAACACTGAAGCTTTCTTT
CASSLTGLPGQENTEAFF
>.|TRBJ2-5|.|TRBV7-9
TGTGCCAGCAGCTTAAGACAGCTACAAGAGACCCAGTACTTC
CASSLRQLQETQYF
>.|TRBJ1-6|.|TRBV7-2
TGTGCCGGCAGCTTGGGGACGGTTAACTATTCACCCCTCCACTTT
CAGSLGTVNYSPLHF
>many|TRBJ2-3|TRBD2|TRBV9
TGTGCCAGCAGCGTTCCCTCCGGGACTAGTCACACAGATACGCAGTATTTT
CASSVPSGTSHTDTQYF
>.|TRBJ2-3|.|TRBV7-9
TGTGCCAGCAGCTCCGGGGGTTCTACAGATACGCAGTATTTT
CASSSGGSTDTQYF
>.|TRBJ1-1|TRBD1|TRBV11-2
TGTGCCAGCAGCTTAGAACAGGGGATCACTGAAGCTTTCTTT
CASSLEQGITEAFF
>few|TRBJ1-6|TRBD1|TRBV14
TGTGCCAGCAGCCGAACTCAACAGGGGGCGCGGAATTCACCCCTCCACTTT
CASSRTQQGARNSPLHF
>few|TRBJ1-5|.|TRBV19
TGTGCCAGTAGTAACTTTGCGGGCCAGCCCCAGCATTTT
CASSNFAGQPQHF
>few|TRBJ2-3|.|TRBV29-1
TGCAGCGTGCGAAAGTGGGACACGGATACGCAGTATTTT
CSVRKWDTDTQYF
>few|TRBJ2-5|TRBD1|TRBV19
TGTGCCAGTAGCAAGGGACAGCTTCAAGAGACCCAGTACTTC
CASSKGQLQETQYF
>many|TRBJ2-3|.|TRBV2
TGTGCCAGCAAGGCGGTTGGGGATACGCAGTATTTT
CASKAVGDTQYF